These T cell receptor beta chains were read from a single sample in a study of glioma-infiltrating T cells after dendritic cell vaccination. Profiling relied on immunoSEQ multiplex PCR, and the TCRdb table lists in-frame clones only, not all of them. The repertoire holds over 80,000 clones, with 75% to 90% as singletons. The specimen was blood, collected after dendritic cell vaccination. Source of these receptors: a human donor with glioblastoma. Both conserved end residues are part of each CDR3. Each record gives: D gene, clone size, CDR3 length, V gene, J gene, CDR3 protein, CDR3 DNA. The D gene is left open where the match is weak. The size of a clone is reported for some rows only, either as once, few or many, or as a class for expanded clones.

d_call: -; clone_size: -; cdr3_length: 13; v_call: TRBV10-3; j_call: TRBJ1-5; cdr3_aa: CAIREASSQTQHF; cdr3_nt: TGTGCCATCAGGGAGGCTTCAAGCCAAACCCAGCATTTT
d_call: -; clone_size: -; cdr3_length: 13; v_call: TRBV13; j_call: TRBJ1-2; cdr3_aa: CASSIQGYRGYTF; cdr3_nt: TGTGCCAGCAGCATACAGGGATATAGGGGCTACACCTTC
d_call: TRBD2; clone_size: -; cdr3_length: 17; v_call: TRBV7-2; j_call: TRBJ2-2; cdr3_aa: CASSVLAGVSDGGELFF; cdr3_nt: TGTGCCAGCAGCGTTCTAGCGGGAGTTTCCGATGGCGGGGAGCTGTTTTTT
d_call: TRBD1; clone_size: -; cdr3_length: 18; v_call: TRBV15; j_call: TRBJ1-5; cdr3_aa: CATSSAGQGRYSNQPQHF; cdr3_nt: TGTGCCACCAGCAGCGCCGGACAGGGAAGATATAGCAATCAGCCCCAGCATTTT
d_call: TRBD2; clone_size: -; cdr3_length: 17; v_call: TRBV10-3; j_call: TRBJ2-2; cdr3_aa: CAISGVAGETNTGELFF; cdr3_nt: TGTGCCATCAGTGGAGTAGCGGGGGAAACGAACACCGGGGAGCTGTTTTTT
d_call: TRBD2; clone_size: -; cdr3_length: 14; v_call: TRBV5-1; j_call: TRBJ2-3; cdr3_aa: CASTRSGGTDTQYF; cdr3_nt: TGCGCCAGCACCCGTAGCGGGGGAACAGATACGCAGTATTTT
d_call: -; clone_size: -; cdr3_length: 14; v_call: TRBV18; j_call: TRBJ2-1; cdr3_aa: CASSPRRERNEQFF; cdr3_nt: TGTGCCAGCTCACCACGGCGGGAACGGAATGAGCAGTTCTTC
d_call: -; clone_size: -; cdr3_length: 15; v_call: TRBV5-1; j_call: TRBJ2-3; cdr3_aa: CASRNRPRSTDTQYF; cdr3_nt: TGCGCCAGCAGAAACAGGCCGAGGAGCACAGATACGCAGTATTTT
d_call: -; clone_size: -; cdr3_length: 14; v_call: TRBV19; j_call: TRBJ2-1; cdr3_aa: CASSRGTVYNEQFF; cdr3_nt: TGTGCCAGTAGTCGGGGGACAGTCTACAATGAGCAGTTCTTC
d_call: -; clone_size: -; cdr3_length: 17; v_call: TRBV13; j_call: TRBJ2-7; cdr3_aa: CASSPPRWGRSSYEQYF; cdr3_nt: TGTGCCAGCAGCCCACCGCGTTGGGGCCGGAGCTCCTACGAGCAGTACTTC
d_call: TRBD1; clone_size: -; cdr3_length: 14; v_call: TRBV27; j_call: TRBJ1-5; cdr3_aa: CASSLNRGDQPQHF; cdr3_nt: TGTGCCAGCAGTCTAAACAGGGGTGATCAGCCCCAGCATTTT
d_call: TRBD2; clone_size: -; cdr3_length: 17; v_call: TRBV9; j_call: TRBJ2-5; cdr3_aa: CASSPGTSGGILETQYF; cdr3_nt: TGTGCCAGCAGCCCCGGGACTAGCGGGGGCATATTGGAGACCCAGTACTTC
d_call: -; clone_size: -; cdr3_length: 13; v_call: TRBV2; j_call: TRBJ2-5; cdr3_aa: CASSVDREETQYF; cdr3_nt: TGTGCCAGCAGTGTCGACAGAGAAGAGACCCAGTACTTC
d_call: TRBD2; clone_size: -; cdr3_length: 16; v_call: TRBV5-1; j_call: TRBJ2-3; cdr3_aa: CASSLMGRGGSDTQYF; cdr3_nt: TGCGCCAGCAGCTTGATGGGGCGGGGGGGGTCAGATACGCAGTATTTT
d_call: TRBD1; clone_size: -; cdr3_length: 11; v_call: TRBV6-6; j_call: TRBJ2-4; cdr3_aa: CASWTGGIQYF; cdr3_nt: TGTGCCAGCTGGACAGGCGGCATTCAGTACTTC
d_call: -; clone_size: once; cdr3_length: 12; v_call: TRBV5-4; j_call: TRBJ1-2; cdr3_aa: CASSPSSYGYTF; cdr3_nt: TGTGCCAGCAGCCCTAGCAGCTATGGCTACACCTTC
d_call: TRBD1; clone_size: -; cdr3_length: 16; v_call: TRBV9; j_call: TRBJ1-3; cdr3_aa: CASSPWDSLSGNTIYF; cdr3_nt: TGTGCCAGCAGCCCCTGGGACAGCCTCTCTGGAAACACCATATATTTT
d_call: -; clone_size: -; cdr3_length: 16; v_call: TRBV13; j_call: TRBJ1-5; cdr3_aa: CASSLKAAGSNQPQHF; cdr3_nt: TGTGCCAGCAGCTTAAAAGCGGCGGGTAGCAATCAGCCCCAGCATTTT
d_call: TRBD1; clone_size: -; cdr3_length: 14; v_call: TRBV5-1; j_call: TRBJ1-4; cdr3_aa: CASSLGQGNEKLFF; cdr3_nt: TGCGCCAGCAGCTTAGGACAGGGGAACGAAAAACTGTTTTTT
d_call: TRBD1; clone_size: -; cdr3_length: 15; v_call: TRBV6-5; j_call: TRBJ1-1; cdr3_aa: CASSLGGGMNTEAFF; cdr3_nt: TGTGCCAGCAGTTTAGGGGGCGGGATGAACACTGAAGCTTTCTTT
d_call: TRBD1; clone_size: -; cdr3_length: 15; v_call: TRBV5-6; j_call: TRBJ2-1; cdr3_aa: CASSTLDREFDEQFF; cdr3_nt: TGTGCCAGCAGCACCCTGGACAGGGAGTTCGATGAGCAGTTCTTC
d_call: -; clone_size: -; cdr3_length: 15; v_call: TRBV19; j_call: TRBJ2-2; cdr3_aa: CASSMVATNTGELFF; cdr3_nt: TGTGCCAGTAGTATGGTAGCCACTAACACCGGGGAGCTGTTTTTT
d_call: -; clone_size: -; cdr3_length: 13; v_call: TRBV9; j_call: TRBJ2-5; cdr3_aa: CASSARGRETQYF; cdr3_nt: TGTGCCAGCAGCGCTCGGGGGAGAGAGACCCAGTACTTC
d_call: -; clone_size: -; cdr3_length: 14; v_call: TRBV6-5; j_call: TRBJ1-5; cdr3_aa: CASSAIGAAQPQHF; cdr3_nt: TGTGCCAGCAGTGCCATAGGGGCGGCTCAGCCCCAGCATTTT
d_call: TRBD1; clone_size: -; cdr3_length: 18; v_call: TRBV14; j_call: TRBJ1-2; cdr3_aa: CASSRKGVWTGAVYGYTF; cdr3_nt: TGTGCCAGCAGCCGGAAAGGGGTTTGGACAGGGGCCGTCTATGGCTACACCTTC
d_call: TRBD1; clone_size: -; cdr3_length: 15; v_call: TRBV9; j_call: TRBJ1-5; cdr3_aa: CASSAGTGYNQPQHF; cdr3_nt: TGTGCCAGCAGCGCCGGGACAGGATATAATCAGCCCCAGCATTTT
d_call: -; clone_size: -; cdr3_length: 15; v_call: TRBV7-9; j_call: TRBJ1-2; cdr3_aa: CASSLSSGRLWGYTF; cdr3_nt: TGTGCCAGCAGCTTAAGCTCTGGCAGACTATGGGGCTACACCTTC
d_call: TRBD1; clone_size: -; cdr3_length: 12; v_call: TRBV29-1; j_call: TRBJ1-2; cdr3_aa: CSAWGQGYGYTF; cdr3_nt: TGCAGCGCCTGGGGACAGGGCTATGGCTACACCTTC
d_call: TRBD1; clone_size: few; cdr3_length: 14; v_call: TRBV5-1; j_call: TRBJ2-5; cdr3_aa: CASRATGSGETQYF; cdr3_nt: TGCGCCAGCCGGGCGACAGGGTCGGGGGAGACCCAGTACTTC
d_call: TRBD2; clone_size: -; cdr3_length: 16; v_call: TRBV5-1; j_call: TRBJ2-5; cdr3_aa: CASSPTSGRRSETQYF; cdr3_nt: TGCGCCAGCAGCCCTACTAGCGGGAGGCGATCAGAGACCCAGTACTTC
d_call: TRBD1; clone_size: -; cdr3_length: 15; v_call: TRBV14; j_call: TRBJ1-1; cdr3_aa: CASSRLDRTTTEAFF; cdr3_nt: TGTGCCAGCAGCCGGCTGGACAGGACAACCACTGAAGCTTTCTTT
d_call: TRBD1; clone_size: -; cdr3_length: 16; v_call: TRBV19; j_call: TRBJ2-3; cdr3_aa: CASTSRGGEGTDTQYF; cdr3_nt: TGTGCCAGTACCTCGCGAGGGGGCGAAGGCACAGATACGCAGTATTTT
d_call: -; clone_size: -; cdr3_length: 14; v_call: TRBV15; j_call: TRBJ1-1; cdr3_aa: CATSRTTVNTEAFF; cdr3_nt: TGTGCCACCAGCAGGACGACAGTAAACACTGAAGCTTTCTTT
d_call: TRBD1; clone_size: -; cdr3_length: 17; v_call: TRBV19; j_call: TRBJ2-2; cdr3_aa: CASSYSARQGYTGELFF; cdr3_nt: TGTGCCAGTAGTTATTCCGCTCGACAGGGGTACACCGGGGAGCTGTTTTTT
d_call: -; clone_size: once; cdr3_length: 14; v_call: TRBV6-1; j_call: TRBJ1-2; cdr3_aa: CASSERRGADGYTF; cdr3_nt: TGTGCCAGCAGTGAACGTAGGGGCGCGGATGGCTACACCTTC
d_call: TRBD1; clone_size: -; cdr3_length: 14; v_call: TRBV25-1; j_call: TRBJ2-7; cdr3_aa: CASSEGQGHYEQYF; cdr3_nt: TGTGCCAGCAGCGAAGGACAGGGTCACTACGAGCAGTACTTC
d_call: TRBD1; clone_size: -; cdr3_length: 13; v_call: TRBV14; j_call: TRBJ2-7; cdr3_aa: CASSQWLQGEQYF; cdr3_nt: TGTGCCAGCAGCCAATGGTTACAGGGGGAGCAGTACTTC
d_call: TRBD2; clone_size: -; cdr3_length: 15; v_call: TRBV2; j_call: TRBJ2-5; cdr3_aa: CASRVAGGRQETQYF; cdr3_nt: TGTGCCAGCAGGGTGGCGGGGGGGAGGCAAGAGACCCAGTACTTC
d_call: TRBD2; clone_size: -; cdr3_length: 15; v_call: TRBV5-1; j_call: TRBJ2-3; cdr3_aa: CASSLGGLALDTQYF; cdr3_nt: TGCGCCAGCAGCTTGGGGGGACTAGCGTTGGATACGCAGTATTTT
d_call: -; clone_size: -; cdr3_length: 13; v_call: TRBV7-9; j_call: TRBJ1-4; cdr3_aa: CASSLLTGEKLFF; cdr3_nt: TGTGCCAGCAGCTTACTTACAGGGGAAAAACTGTTTTTT
d_call: -; clone_size: -; cdr3_length: 13; v_call: TRBV7-2; j_call: TRBJ2-3; cdr3_aa: CASSLGAGDTQYF; cdr3_nt: TGTGCCAGCAGCTTAGGTGCGGGCGATACGCAGTATTTT
d_call: TRBD1; clone_size: -; cdr3_length: 15; v_call: TRBV9; j_call: TRBJ1-1; cdr3_aa: CASSSRQGGYTEAFF; cdr3_nt: TGTGCCAGCAGCTCGCGACAGGGTGGGTACACTGAAGCTTTCTTT
d_call: -; clone_size: -; cdr3_length: 12; v_call: TRBV9; j_call: TRBJ1-2; cdr3_aa: CASSRRFGGYTF; cdr3_nt: TGTGCCAGCAGCAGGAGGTTTGGTGGCTACACCTTC
d_call: -; clone_size: -; cdr3_length: 15; v_call: TRBV5-1; j_call: TRBJ1-2; cdr3_aa: CASSLNAGQGYGYTF; cdr3_nt: TGCGCCAGCAGCTTGAACGCAGGGCAGGGCTATGGCTACACCTTC
d_call: -; clone_size: -; cdr3_length: 19; v_call: TRBV4-2; j_call: TRBJ1-4; cdr3_aa: CASSQRGGGGPATNEKLFF; cdr3_nt: TGTGCCAGCAGCCAAAGGGGGGGCGGGGGGCCAGCAACTAATGAAAAACTGTTTTTT
d_call: -; clone_size: -; cdr3_length: 12; v_call: TRBV18; j_call: TRBJ2-1; cdr3_aa: CASSPAENEQFF; cdr3_nt: TGTGCCAGCTCACCAGCGGAGAATGAGCAGTTCTTC
d_call: TRBD2; clone_size: -; cdr3_length: 20; v_call: TRBV30; j_call: TRBJ2-1; cdr3_aa: CAWSVRMKASGRSSYNEQFF; cdr3_nt: TGTGCCTGGAGTGTAAGAATGAAGGCTAGCGGGAGGAGCTCCTACAATGAGCAGTTCTTC